This T cell receptor beta chain was recovered during a study of blood T cell repertoires in COVID-19. Source study methods: Cell counts per sample came from amplifying reference gene primers. TCRdb's copy holds only in-frame clones and misses some; the assay was immunoSEQ multiplex PCR. D and trimming come from the DNA, and the V and J calls and clone size come from that table. The sample lists about 39,000 clones, roughly 94% seen once, with 3.5% to 5% in the top ten. Germline CDR1 SNHLY, CDR2 FYNNEI. The CDR3 is 19 amino acids. The V gene end was trimmed by 8 bases and the J gene end by 5 bases; junction bases not matched to a gene: 19.

Sample: peripheral blood. This sequence was found in a human donor with active COVID-19. The donor label of this sample is uncertain. The chain combines TRBV2 with TRBJ2-1; 12 nucleotides match TRBD2. CDR3 amino acids: CASGKTSGSSRSGDNEQFF. The CDR3 bases are TGTGCCAGCGGCAAGACTAGCGGGAGTAGTCGTAGTGGGGACAATGAGCAGTTCTTC.